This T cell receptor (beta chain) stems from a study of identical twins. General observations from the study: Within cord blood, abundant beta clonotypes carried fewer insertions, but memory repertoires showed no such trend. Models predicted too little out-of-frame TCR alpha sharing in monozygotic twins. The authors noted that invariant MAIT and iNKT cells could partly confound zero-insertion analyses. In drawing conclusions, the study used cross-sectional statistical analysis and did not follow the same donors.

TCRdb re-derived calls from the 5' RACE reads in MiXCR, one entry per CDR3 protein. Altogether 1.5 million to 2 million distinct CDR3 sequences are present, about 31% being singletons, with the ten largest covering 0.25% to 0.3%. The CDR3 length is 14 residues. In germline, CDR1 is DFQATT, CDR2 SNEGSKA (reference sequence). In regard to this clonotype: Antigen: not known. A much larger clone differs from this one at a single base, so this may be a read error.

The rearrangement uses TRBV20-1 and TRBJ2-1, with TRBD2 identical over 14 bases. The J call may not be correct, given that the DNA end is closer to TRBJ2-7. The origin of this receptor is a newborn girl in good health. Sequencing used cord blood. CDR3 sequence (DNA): TGCAGTGTCAGGACTAGCGGGAGGTATGGTGAGCAGTACTTC. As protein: CSVRTSGRYGEQYF.